The T cell receptor beta chain described here comes from a study of cytomegalovirus exposure and HLA in healthy donors. The table came from immunoSEQ multiplex PCR; TCRdb's copy has only in-frame clones and leaves some out. This sample has 90,000 to 100,000 clones, with about 94% found just once. Trimming took 4 bases from V and 7 from J; bases not matched to a gene: 5. Germline values: CDR1 SGDLS, CDR2 YYNGEE. The CDR3 covers 14 residues. The clonotype was recovered from a woman aged 30 to 39 in good health and CMV-seropositive. Sequencing was performed on PBMCs. The chain couples TRBV9 to TRBJ2-1; 10 positions agree with TRBD1. The CDR3 bases are TGTGCCAGCAGCATACGGACAGGGGGAAATGAGCAGTTCTTC. This encodes CASSIRTGGNEQFF.